These 10 T cell receptor beta chains originate from one sample sequenced in a study of shared clonotypes between healthy human individuals. Profiled with immunoSEQ multiplex PCR; TCRdb holds only in-frame clones, not every one. The sample shows about 530,000 clones, over 75% of them seen only once. Sequencing input: PBMCs. The receptors were sampled from a woman between 40 and 50 years old in good health. Some clones in this sample may be carry-over from other donors' samples.

This sequence joins TRBV18 and TRBJ1-2; D is undetermined. The CDR3 runs to 14 residues. V was pared by 6 bases and J by 6 bases, with 17 bases between. Germline assignment: CDR1 KGHSH and CDR2 LQKENI. The CDR3 DNA reads TGTGCCAGCTCGGGGAGGCAGTCGACCCATGGCTACACCTTC. Translation gives CASSGRQSTHGYTF.

V gene TRBV7-3 combines with J gene TRBJ2-4; TRBD1 is a possible D gene (5 bases). V lost 2 bases, J lost 8 bases, and 10 bases lay in between. CDR3 length: 13 amino acids. Germline V gives CDR1 SGHTA, CDR2 FQGTGA. This CDR3 reads CASSLAQGDIQYF. The CDR3 DNA reads TGTGCCAGCAGCTTAGCCCAAGGGGACATTCAGTACTTC. Variable domain in full (rest from reference TRBV7-3 and TRBJ2-4): GAGVSQTPSNKVTEKGKYVELRCDPISGHTALYWYRQSLGQGPEFLIYFQGTGAADDSGLPNDRFFAVRPEGSVSTLKIQRTERGDSAVYLCASSLAQGDIQYFGAGTRLSVL.

V usage is TRBV4-2 and J usage is TRBJ2-2; D is undetermined. The CDR3 spans 15 residues. Germline V gives CDR1 LGHNA, CDR2 YNFKEQ. V lost 0 bases to trimming and J lost 7 bases, with 12 bases between them. CDR3 sequence (DNA): TGTGCCAGCAGCCAAGATCCCCTAGTCCGCGGGGAGCTGTTTTTT. Translating it yields CASSQDPLVRGELFF.

This clone was counted between two and nine times. The chain joins TRBV2 to TRBJ1-1; D uncertain. The germline gives CDR1 SNHLY, CDR2 FYNNEI. Trimming stripped 3 bases from V and 0 bases from J, with 11 bases between. The CDR3 totals 15 residues. The CDR3 nucleotides are TGTGCCAGCAGTGAGGGTCCAGAGATGAACACTGAAGCTTTCTTT. Its protein is CASSEGPEMNTEAFF.

The chain employs TRBV7-9 and TRBJ2-2; tentatively, D is TRBD2 (5 bases). CDR1 is SEHNR and CDR2 is FQNEAQ in the germline V gene (reference sequence). Trimming removed 0 bases at V and 6 bases at J, with 20 bases between. CDR3 length: 18 residues. CDR3 in DNA: TGTGCCAGCAGCTTAGCTTTGACGGGAATAGAGGAGGCCGGGGAGCTGTTTTTT. This sequence encodes CASSLALTGIEEAGELFF.

A few counts support this clone. The CDR3 bases are TGCGCCAGCAGCCAAGTTCTGGGGTCCTACAATGAGCAGTTCTTC. Protein sequence: CASSQVLGSYNEQFF. The chain uses TRBV4-1 and TRBJ2-1; D gene ambiguous. This CDR3 spans 15 amino acids. V dropped 1 base and J dropped 1 base, with 8 bases sitting between them. Germline V gene data show CDR1 as MGHRA and CDR2 as YSYEKL.

V and J are TRBV5-4 and TRBJ2-5; maybe TRBD2 (6 bases). Deletions cut 4 bases from V and 2 bases from J, with 12 bases between. The CDR3 runs to 14 residues. Germline lookup yields CDR1 SGHNT and CDR2 YYREEE (reference sequence). The CDR3, as DNA: TGTGCCAGCAGCCCGTCTAGCGTACAAGAGACCCAGTACTTC. It codes for CASSPSSVQETQYF.

This clone is deemed medium-sized. Other DNA sequences within the sample encode an identical CDR3. J is TRBJ2-2 and V is TRBV30; D is tentatively TRBD1 or TRBD2 (6 bases each). Trimming took 3 bases from V and 5 from J, leaving 16 bases between them. The CDR3 length is 15 residues. Germline values: CDR1 GTSNPN, CDR2 SVGIG (reference sequence). The CDR3 reads CAWRSAGEDTGELFF. DNA for the CDR3: TGTGCCTGGAGGAGTGCAGGGGAGGATACCGGGGAGCTGTTTTTT.

J is TRBJ2-1 and V is TRBV15, with D possibly TRBD1 on 6 matching bases. Deletions cut 6 bases from V and 0 bases from J, with 9 bases between. The CDR3 has 14 amino acids. The V gene's germline CDR1 is LNHNV and CDR2 YYDKDF (reference sequence). In nucleotides, the CDR3 is TGTGCCACCAGGCTCAGGGGCTCCTACAATGAGCAGTTCTTC. Its translation: CATRLRGSYNEQFF.

The CDR3 reads CASNSESLGANSYEQYF. As DNA, the CDR3 is TGCGCCAGCAACTCCGAATCGTTAGGCGCCAACTCCTACGAGCAGTACTTC. The chain carries TRBV10-1 and TRBJ2-7; no reliable D call. V gave up 7 bases and J gave up 0 bases, with 22 bases separating them. The length of the CDR3 is 17 residues. Per the germline V gene, CDR1 is WNHNN and CDR2 is SYGVQD (reference sequence).